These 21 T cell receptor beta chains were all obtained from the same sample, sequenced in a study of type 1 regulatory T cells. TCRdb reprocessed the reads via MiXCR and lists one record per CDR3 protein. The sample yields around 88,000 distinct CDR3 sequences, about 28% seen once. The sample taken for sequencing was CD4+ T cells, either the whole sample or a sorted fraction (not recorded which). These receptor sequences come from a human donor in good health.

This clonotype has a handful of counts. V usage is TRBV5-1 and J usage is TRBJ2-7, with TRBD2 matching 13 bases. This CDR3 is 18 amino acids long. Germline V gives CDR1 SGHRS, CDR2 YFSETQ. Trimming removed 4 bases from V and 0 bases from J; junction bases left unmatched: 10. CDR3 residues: CASSPRGGLAGDSYEQYF. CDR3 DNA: TGCGCCAGCAGCCCCAGGGGTGGACTAGCGGGAGACTCCTACGAGCAGTACTTC.

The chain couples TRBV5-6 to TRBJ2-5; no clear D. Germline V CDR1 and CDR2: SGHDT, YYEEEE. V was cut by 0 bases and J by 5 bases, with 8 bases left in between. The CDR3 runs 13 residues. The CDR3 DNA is TGTGCCAGCAGCTTGGGTAGTGGGGAGACCCAGTACTTC. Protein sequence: CASSLGSGETQYF.

This CDR3 is CASSPETGGGADTQYF. The CDR3 DNA reads TGTGCCAGCTCACCGGAGACAGGGGGCGGGGCAGATACGCAGTATTTT. J is TRBJ2-3 and V is TRBV18; 10 bases match TRBD1. This CDR3 comprises 16 residues. CDR1 and CDR2 (germline): KGHSH, LQKENI. J was trimmed by 4 bases and V by 3 bases; bases with no gene match: 7.

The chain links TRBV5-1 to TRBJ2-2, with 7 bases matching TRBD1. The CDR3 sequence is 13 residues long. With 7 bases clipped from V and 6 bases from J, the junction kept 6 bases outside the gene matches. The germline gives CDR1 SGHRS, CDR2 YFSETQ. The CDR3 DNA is TGCGCCAGCTGTCTCAGGGGGTCCGGGGAGCTGTTTTTT. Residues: CASCLRGSGELFF.

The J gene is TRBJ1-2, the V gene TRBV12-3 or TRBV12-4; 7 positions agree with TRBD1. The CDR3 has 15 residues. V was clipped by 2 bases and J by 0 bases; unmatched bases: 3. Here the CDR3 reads CASSLSQGANYGYTF. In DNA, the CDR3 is TGTGCCAGCAGTTTAAGCCAGGGGGCTAACTATGGCTACACCTTC.

The CDR3 sequence: CASSSRDGNTGELFF. The CDR3 DNA is TGTGCCAGCAGCTCCCGGGACGGGAACACCGGGGAGCTGTTTTTT. This chain connects TRBV7-2 to TRBJ2-2, with D perhaps given as TRBD1 or TRBD2 (5 bases each). Trimming removed 4 bases from V and 1 base from J, with 10 bases in between. CDR3 size: 15 residues. The germline V gene has CDR1 SGHTA and CDR2 FQGNSA.

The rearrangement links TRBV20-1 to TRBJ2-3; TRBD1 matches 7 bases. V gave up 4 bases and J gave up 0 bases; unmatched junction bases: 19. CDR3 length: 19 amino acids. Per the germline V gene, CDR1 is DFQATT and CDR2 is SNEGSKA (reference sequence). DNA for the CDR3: TGCAGTGCTAAGGCCCCGAGGGGGACAGCCGGAAAGAGCACAGATACGCAGTATTTT. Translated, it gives CSAKAPRGTAGKSTDTQYF.

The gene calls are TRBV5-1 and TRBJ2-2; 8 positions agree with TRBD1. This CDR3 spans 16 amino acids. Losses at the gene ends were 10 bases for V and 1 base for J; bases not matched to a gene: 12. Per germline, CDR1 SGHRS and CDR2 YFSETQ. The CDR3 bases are TGCGCCCAGCAGAAGACCGGGACAGGGAACACCGGGGAGCTGTTTTTT. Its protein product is CAQQKTGTGNTGELFF.

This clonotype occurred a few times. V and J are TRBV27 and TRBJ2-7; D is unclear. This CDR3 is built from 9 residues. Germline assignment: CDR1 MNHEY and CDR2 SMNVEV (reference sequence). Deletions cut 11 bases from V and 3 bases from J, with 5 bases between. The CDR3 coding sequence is TGTGCCGGGTACTACGAGCAGTACTTC. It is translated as CAGYYEQYF.

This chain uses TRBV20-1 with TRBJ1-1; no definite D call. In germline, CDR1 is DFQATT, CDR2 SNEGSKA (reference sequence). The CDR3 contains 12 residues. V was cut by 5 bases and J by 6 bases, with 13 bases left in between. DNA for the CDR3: TGCAGTGCTGCCCCGGCTGCCTCTGAAGCTTTCTTT. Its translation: CSAAPAASEAFF.

The CDR3 DNA sequence: TGTGCCAGCACCACGACTAGCGGGAGTCTCAATGAGCAGTTCTTC. Translating gives CASTTTSGSLNEQFF. V gene TRBV12-3 or TRBV12-4 combines with J gene TRBJ2-1, with 12 bases aligning to TRBD2. With 7 bases clipped from V and 6 bases from J, the junction kept 7 bases outside the gene matches. CDR3 length equals 15 residues.

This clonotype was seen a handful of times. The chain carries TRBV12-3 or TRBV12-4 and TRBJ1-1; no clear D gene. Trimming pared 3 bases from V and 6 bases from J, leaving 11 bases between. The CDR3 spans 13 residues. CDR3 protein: CASSLSLGAEAFF. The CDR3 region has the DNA TGTGCCAGCAGTTTGTCGTTGGGCGCTGAAGCTTTCTTT.

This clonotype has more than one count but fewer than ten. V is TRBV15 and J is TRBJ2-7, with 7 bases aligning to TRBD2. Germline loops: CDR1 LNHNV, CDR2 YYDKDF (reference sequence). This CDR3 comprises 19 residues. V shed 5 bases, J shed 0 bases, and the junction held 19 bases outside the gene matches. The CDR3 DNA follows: TGTGCCACCAGCCCCCGAGGAGGGTGGGGGGGGGAGTCCTCCTACGAGCAGTACTTC. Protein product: CATSPRGGWGGESSYEQYF.

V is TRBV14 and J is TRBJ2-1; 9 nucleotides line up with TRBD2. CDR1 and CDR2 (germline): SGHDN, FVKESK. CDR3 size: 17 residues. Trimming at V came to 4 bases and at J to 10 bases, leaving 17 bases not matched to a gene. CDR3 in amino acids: CASSPKFRSGSGQEQFF. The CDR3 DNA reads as TGTGCCAGCAGCCCTAAATTTCGTAGCGGGAGCGGCCAAGAGCAGTTCTTC. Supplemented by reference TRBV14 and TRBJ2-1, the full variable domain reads EAGVTQFPSHSVIEKGQTVTLRCDPISGHDNLYWYRRVMGKEIKFLLHFVKESKQDESGMPNNRFLAERTGGTYSTLKVQPAELEDSGVYFCASSPKFRSGSGQEQFFGPGTRLTVL.

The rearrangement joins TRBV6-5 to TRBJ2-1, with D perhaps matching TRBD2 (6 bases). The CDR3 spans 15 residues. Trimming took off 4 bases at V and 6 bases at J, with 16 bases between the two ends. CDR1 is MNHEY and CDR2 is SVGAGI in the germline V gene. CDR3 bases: TGTGCCAGCAGTTTGGACTGGGACTTAGGCAATGAGCAGTTCTTC. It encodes CASSLDWDLGNEQFF.

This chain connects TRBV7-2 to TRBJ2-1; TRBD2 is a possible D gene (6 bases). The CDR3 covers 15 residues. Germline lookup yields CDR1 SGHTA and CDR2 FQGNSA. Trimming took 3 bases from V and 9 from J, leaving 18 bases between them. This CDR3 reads CASSFTGTPPGEQFF. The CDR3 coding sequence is TGTGCCAGCAGCTTTACCGGGACTCCGCCCGGTGAGCAGTTCTTC.

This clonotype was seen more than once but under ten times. The CDR3 DNA reads as TGTGCCAGCAGTTTATTGTCCAGACCGAGCAATCAGCCCCAGCATTTT. Residues: CASSLLSRPSNQPQHF. The chain joins TRBV28 to TRBJ1-5; unclear D gene. Germline loops: CDR1 MDHEN, CDR2 SYDVKM. V dropped 1 base and J dropped 1 base, with 11 bases sitting between them. The CDR3 is made up of 16 amino acids.

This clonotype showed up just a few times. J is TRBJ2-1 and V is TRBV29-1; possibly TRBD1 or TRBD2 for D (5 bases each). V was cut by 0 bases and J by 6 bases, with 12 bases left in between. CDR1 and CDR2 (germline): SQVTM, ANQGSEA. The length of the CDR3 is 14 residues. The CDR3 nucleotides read TGCAGCGTTGAAGAGGGGGTGATGGTCAATGAGCAGTTCTTC. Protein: CSVEEGVMVNEQFF.

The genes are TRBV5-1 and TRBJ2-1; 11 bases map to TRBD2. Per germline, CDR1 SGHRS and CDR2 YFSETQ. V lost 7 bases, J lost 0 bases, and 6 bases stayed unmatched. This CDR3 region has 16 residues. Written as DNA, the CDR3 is TGCGCCAGCCTAGCGGGAGGTGGCGACTCCTACAATGAGCAGTTCTTC. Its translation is CASLAGGGDSYNEQFF.

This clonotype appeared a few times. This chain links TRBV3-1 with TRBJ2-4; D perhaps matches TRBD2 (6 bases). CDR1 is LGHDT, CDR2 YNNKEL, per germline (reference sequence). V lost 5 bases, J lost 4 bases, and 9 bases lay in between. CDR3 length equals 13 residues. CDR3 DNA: TGTGCCAGCAGCTGGGACTCTAAAAACATTCAGTACTTC. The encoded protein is CASSWDSKNIQYF.

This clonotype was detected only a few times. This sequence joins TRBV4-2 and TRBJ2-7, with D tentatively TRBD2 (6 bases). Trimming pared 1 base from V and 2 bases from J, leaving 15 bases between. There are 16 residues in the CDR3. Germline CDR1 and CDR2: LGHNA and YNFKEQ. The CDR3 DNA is TGTGCCAGCAGCCAAGCCCGGGACTTTGATCCCTACGAGCAGTACTTC. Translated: CASSQARDFDPYEQYF.